The 4 T cell receptor beta chains reported below all come from one sample, sequenced in a study of CD8+CD57+ T cells in acquired aplastic anemia. The template for TCR beta VDJ and CDR3 sequence profiling was genomic DNA. TCRdb re-derived calls from the reads in MiXCR, one entry per CDR3 protein. The sample carries some 290,000 distinct CDR3 sequences, 55% to 60% recorded once. The sample taken for sequencing was sorted CD4+, CD8+, or CD8+CD57+ T cells (not recorded which) from PBMCs. These receptors all stem from a human donor with severe aplastic anemia or a healthy control (not recorded which).

This chain uses TRBV7-9 with TRBJ2-7; D gene unclear. The CDR3 extends over 15 amino acids. V lost 5 bases and J lost 2, with 16 bases in between. Germline lookup yields CDR1 SEHNR and CDR2 FQNEAQ (reference sequence). The CDR3 here is CASSGWAESTYEQYF. Here the CDR3 DNA reads TGTGCCAGCAGCGGGTGGGCCGAGTCGACCTACGAGCAGTACTTC. The whole variable domain, remainder taken from reference TRBV7-9 and TRBJ2-7, is DTGVSQNPRHKITKRGQNVTFRCDPISEHNRLYWYRQTLGQGPEFLTYFQNEAQLEKSRLLSDRFSAERPKGSFSTLEIQRTEQGDSAMYLCASSGWAESTYEQYFGPGTRLTVT.

This clonotype was picked up many times. The chain joins TRBV10-2 to TRBJ2-7, with 10 bases fitting TRBD1. Trimming removed 6 bases from V and 4 bases from J; junction bases left unmatched: 6. Germline CDR1 reads WSHSY; CDR2 reads SAAADI. The CDR3 consists of 14 residues. This CDR3 is CASRGQGISYEQYF. As DNA, the CDR3 is TGCGCCAGCAGGGGACAGGGGATATCTTACGAGCAGTACTTC.

This clonotype was counted a few times. V gene TRBV20-1 combines with J gene TRBJ2-3, with D perhaps TRBD1 (6 bases). Germline CDR1 reads DFQATT; CDR2 reads SNEGSKA (reference sequence). CDR3 length: 16 residues. Trimming removed 2 bases at V and 3 bases at J, with 18 bases between. As DNA, the CDR3 is TGCAGTGCTAGACCGGGTTGGGCCCAGGGGACAGATACGCAGTATTTT. This gives the protein CSARPGWAQGTDTQYF.

The rearrangement joins TRBV15 to TRBJ2-7; 9 bases align to TRBD2. The CDR3 is made up of 15 amino acids. V shed 1 base, J shed 2 bases, and the junction held 3 bases outside the gene matches. CDR1 is LNHNV and CDR2 is YYDKDF in the germline V gene (reference sequence). The CDR3 protein is CATSRAGGGAYEQYF. In DNA, the CDR3 is TGTGCCACCAGCAGAGCAGGCGGGGGGGCCTACGAGCAGTACTTC.